The 19 T cell receptor beta chains given below trace back to one sample, sequenced in a study of shared clonotypes between healthy human individuals. The data were produced by immunoSEQ multiplex PCR, yet TCRdb's version contains in-frame clones alone and is incomplete. The sample lists 850,000 to 1,200,000 clones; roughly 80% were seen once. The sample taken for sequencing was memory CD4+ T cells sorted from blood. Stated subset: CD45RA-negative fraction. The source is a man younger than 35 in good health.

V usage is TRBV19 and J usage is TRBJ1-1; the D gene is possibly TRBD1 (5 bases). The germline V and J ends were trimmed by 5 bases and 1 base, with 11 bases remaining between them. The germline V gene encodes CDR1 LNHDA and CDR2 SQIVND (reference sequence). This CDR3 is 14 amino acids long. CDR3 in amino acids: CASSDSLWNTEAFF. DNA for the CDR3: TGTGCCAGTAGTGACAGCCTTTGGAACACTGAAGCTTTCTTT.

The rearrangement links TRBV30 to TRBJ2-7; D is undetermined. V was shortened by 2 bases and J by 8 bases, with 10 bases between the two germline ends. The CDR3 is 11 amino acids. The germline CDR1 and CDR2 sequences are GTSNPN and SVGIG (reference sequence). CDR3 DNA: TGTGCCTGGAGTCACGGGTTACAGCAGTACTTC. Its protein is CAWSHGLQQYF.

The chain employs TRBV27 and TRBJ1-2; the D gene is possibly TRBD1 (5 bases). The germline gives CDR1 MNHEY, CDR2 SMNVEV (reference sequence). The CDR3 is 15 residues long. The V and J ends lost 5 bases and 4 bases respectively, with 17 bases between them. As DNA, the CDR3 is TGTGCCAGCAGTAGAGTTGGGGAGGGGACCTATGGCTACACCTTC. Protein sequence: CASSRVGEGTYGYTF.

The chain joins TRBV4-1 to TRBJ1-2; TRBD1 matches at 8 bases. Germline V gene data show CDR1 as MGHRA and CDR2 as YSYEKL. V was pared by 4 bases and J by 8 bases, with 6 bases of the junction left unmatched. The CDR3 covers 13 residues. The CDR3 DNA is TGCGCCAGCAGCCGGGTGACAGGGGTGGGCTACACCTTC. Translating it yields CASSRVTGVGYTF.

This chain joins TRBV6-5 and TRBJ1-1, with 9 bases fitting TRBD1. V lost 6 bases and J lost 7; bases outside the gene matches: 12. Germline CDR1 MNHEY, CDR2 SVGAGI. This CDR3 comprises 15 residues. For the CDR3, the DNA is TGTGCCAGCAGCCCCCCTGGGACAGGGAAGGTTGAAGCTTTCTTT. This codes for CASSPPGTGKVEAFF.

The sample holds many counts of this clone. The chain links TRBV6-5 to TRBJ1-2, with unresolved D. This CDR3 comprises 15 residues. Germline assignment: CDR1 MNHEY and CDR2 SVGAGI. V was shortened by 8 bases and J by 2 bases, with 18 bases between the two germline ends. The CDR3 DNA is TGTGCCAGCTCCAGCCCCGGGGATGGGAACTATGGCTACACCTTC. Its translation is CASSSPGDGNYGYTF.

J is TRBJ2-1 and V is TRBV18, with 8 bases that match TRBD2. CDR3 size: 14 residues. Germline V gene data show CDR1 as KGHSH and CDR2 as LQKENI. The ends lost 3 bases at V and 9 bases at J; junction bases unmatched: 7. The CDR3 DNA sequence: TGTGCCAGCTCACCGTGGGGGACTAGTGTTGAGCAGTTCTTC. Translation gives CASSPWGTSVEQFF.

As DNA, the CDR3 is TGTGCCAGCAGCCCGGGTGGGTTCCGGGTCTCCTACGAGCAGTACTTC. Its translation is CASSPGGFRVSYEQYF. The chain couples TRBV11-2 to TRBJ2-7; no clear D. V dropped 5 bases and J dropped 0 bases, with 17 bases sitting between them. The germline V gene has CDR1 SGHAT and CDR2 FQNNGV. The CDR3 runs to 16 residues.

This clone was counted ten times or more. V and J are TRBV30 and TRBJ2-7; 8 bases map to TRBD1. J gave up 3 bases and V 0 bases, and 4 bases lay outside the gene matches. The length of the CDR3 is 14 residues. Germline-derived CDR1 and CDR2 are GTSNPN and SVGIG (reference sequence). CDR3 sequence: CAWSVPGGGYEQYF. The CDR3 DNA follows: TGTGCCTGGAGTGTACCAGGGGGCGGCTACGAGCAGTACTTC.

This chain uses TRBV7-3 with TRBJ2-2; 7 bases fit TRBD1. The CDR3 spans 16 residues. Trimming removed 4 bases from V and 4 bases from J; junction bases left unmatched: 9. CDR1 SGHTA and CDR2 FQGTGA come from the germline V gene. This CDR3 is CASSSPGTDITGELFF. For the CDR3, the DNA is TGTGCCAGCAGCTCCCCCGGGACAGACATCACCGGGGAGCTGTTTTTT.

This clone occurred many times. The J gene is TRBJ1-6, the V gene TRBV5-4; no reliable D call. The germline V gene has CDR1 SGHNT and CDR2 YYREEE (reference sequence). Between the trimmed V and J ends, which lost 3 bases and 0 bases, there was a span of 10 bases. The CDR3 sequence is 16 residues long. CDR3 sequence (DNA): TGTGCCAGCAGCTCCCGCGGGAGCTCCTATAATTCACCCCTCCACTTT. It translates to CASSSRGSSYNSPLHF. Based on the CDR3 plus reference TRBV5-4 and TRBJ1-6, the full variable domain is ETGVTQSPTHLIKTRGQQVTLRCSSQSGHNTVSWYQQALGQGPQFIFQYYREEENGRGNFPPRFSGLQFPNYSSELNVNALELDDSALYLCASSSRGSSYNSPLHFGNGTRLTVT.

The V call is TRBV6-1, the J call TRBJ2-3; 10 bases agree with TRBD1. The CDR3 loop spans 14 amino acids. V was pared by 3 bases and J by 10 bases, with 7 bases of the junction left unmatched. Germline CDR1 MNHNS, CDR2 SASEGT. The CDR3 sequence: CASSDGTGVSAQYF. CDR3 DNA sequence: TGTGCCAGCAGTGACGGGACAGGGGTTAGTGCGCAGTATTTT.

CDR3 loop: CASSLAGQGHTEAFF. The CDR3 DNA sequence: TGTGCCAGCAGTTTGGCCGGACAGGGTCACACTGAAGCTTTCTTT. The gene calls are TRBV27 and TRBJ1-1; 8 bases are shared with TRBD1. The germline V gene has CDR1 MNHEY and CDR2 SMNVEV (reference sequence). The junction had 6 bases not matched to a gene; V was cut back by 3 bases and J by 3 bases. The CDR3 length is 15 residues.

In its sample, this clone was seen a few times. The chain employs TRBV7-2 and TRBJ2-5; TRBD2 matches 13 bases. This CDR3 region has 17 residues. Germline assignment: CDR1 SGHTA and CDR2 FQGNSA. The V segment lost 5 bases and the J segment 2 bases; nucleotides outside the gene matches: 8. The CDR3 spells CASSIGVTSGRQETQYF. CDR3 nucleotide sequence: TGTGCCAGCAGCATAGGAGTGACTAGCGGGAGGCAAGAGACCCAGTACTTC.

This clone showed up just once. This sequence may be a read error, since a much larger clone differs from it by one base. The rearrangement joins TRBV4-3 to TRBJ1-2; weak D call: TRBD1 (5 bases). Germline V gene data show CDR1 as LGHNA and CDR2 as YSLEER. V was shortened by 1 base and J by 0 bases, with 15 bases between the two germline ends. The CDR3 contains 17 residues. The chain's CDR3 is CASSQGETALANYGYTF. CDR3 nucleotides: TGCGCCAGCAGCCAAGGGGAGACAGCCCTAGCTAACTATGGCTACACCTTC.

Remarks on this clone: At the DNA level, this CDR3 is encoded by other sequences in the same sample as well. V and J are TRBV7-8 and TRBJ2-5, with D perhaps given as TRBD1 or TRBD2 (6 bases each). V shed 1 base and J shed 5 bases, with 14 bases lying between them. The germline gives CDR1 SGHVS, CDR2 FQNEAQ. CDR3 length: 15 residues. This CDR3 is CASSLVGQGGETQYF. The CDR3 DNA reads TGTGCCAGCAGCTTAGTGGGCCAAGGGGGGGAGACCCAGTACTTC.

This clone has at least ten counts. This sequence joins TRBV6-1 and TRBJ1-2; D not resolved. V was pared by 3 bases and J by 4 bases, with 12 bases between. The CDR3 spans 14 residues. Germline CDR1 and CDR2: MNHNS and SASEGT. CDR3 DNA sequence: TGTGCCAGCAGTGATCGTGAAGGGTTCTATGGCTACACCTTC. Its translation is CASSDREGFYGYTF.

This chain links TRBV5-1 with TRBJ1-5, with D tentatively TRBD1 (5 bases). CDR1 is SGHRS, CDR2 YFSETQ, per germline. V lost 2 bases and J 7 bases, leaving 13 bases between the germline ends. This CDR3 has 14 residues. CDR3 DNA sequence: TGCGCCAGCAGCTTCGGGGGAATGGGACAGCCCCAGCATTTT. Protein: CASSFGGMGQPQHF.

A note on this clone: The sample has other DNA sequences that encode this CDR3 too. The chain couples TRBV18 to TRBJ2-1, with D possibly matching TRBD1 (5 bases). The V and J ends lost 2 bases and 0 bases respectively, with 8 bases between them. The germline CDR1 and CDR2 sequences are KGHSH and LQKENI. This CDR3 contains 15 residues. CDR3 nucleotide sequence: TGTGCCAGCTCACCAGGGGCAGTCTCCTACAATGAGCAGTTCTTC. Its translation is CASSPGAVSYNEQFF.